This entry is about one T cell receptor (beta chain). This sample is part of a study of control samples from healthy donors and cancer patients. Germline V gene data show CDR1 as SGHRS and CDR2 as YFSETQ. CDR3 length equals 14 residues. The junction had 3 bases not matched to a gene; V was cut back by 3 bases and J by 3 bases. Sequencing was performed with immunoSEQ multiplex PCR; in TCRdb, only in-frame clones are kept and a portion is missing. The repertoire holds about 170,000 clones, 91% seen once, with over 1.2% in the top ten. Material for sequencing was blood. The receptor was derived from a woman aged 25 to 45 in good health. The V gene is TRBV5-1, the J gene TRBJ2-3, with TRBD2 matching 8 bases. In DNA form, the CDR3 reads TGCGCCAGCAGCTCCGGGGGGGCGACAGATACGCAGTATTTT. It encodes CASSSGGATDTQYF.